The rows below give T cell receptor beta chains drawn from one sample of a study of human T cells and chemical hapten exposure. MiXCR was run by TCRdb on the RACE reads, yielding one entry per CDR3 protein. The repertoire holds some 90,000 distinct CDR3 sequences, with about 8.8% as singletons. Sequenced: whole blood. These receptors were taken from a female donor in good health. Some clones in this sample may be carry-over from other donors' samples. Each CDR3 is given with its conserved first and last residue. The order of the fields is J gene, clone size, D gene, CDR3 length, V gene, CDR3 protein, CDR3 DNA. A D gene is named only where the DNA matches it firmly. The listing skips clone size in some rows; elsewhere it reads once, few, many or a size class.

J: TRBJ2-1; size: .; D: TRBD2; length: 15; V: TRBV20-1; CDR3: CSASDQRGRYNEQFF; DNA: TGCAGTGCTTCCGACCAGCGGGGTCGATACAATGAGCAGTTCTTC
J: TRBJ1-5; size: .; D: TRBD1; length: 18; V: TRBV27; CDR3: CASSLQGRGLGSNQPQHF; DNA: TGTGCCAGCAGTTTACAGGGCAGGGGGCTCGGGAGCAATCAGCCCCAGCATTTT
J: TRBJ1-1; size: many; D: .; length: 13; V: TRBV12-3/TRBV12-4; CDR3: CASSLTVNTEAFF; DNA: TGTGCCAGCAGTCTGACAGTGAACACTGAAGCTTTCTTT
J: TRBJ2-7; size: many; D: .; length: 15; V: TRBV29-1; CDR3: CSVDGGTTPHREQYF; DNA: TGCAGCGTTGATGGGGGAACAACTCCTCACCGCGAGCAGTACTTC
J: TRBJ1-6; size: .; D: .; length: 13; V: TRBV6-5; CDR3: CASRPDRTSPLHF; DNA: TGTGCCAGCAGACCGGACCGAACTTCACCCCTCCACTTT
J: TRBJ2-3; size: .; D: TRBD2; length: 17; V: TRBV11-2; CDR3: CASSLRRLAEITDTQYF; DNA: TGTGCCAGCAGCTTAAGGAGACTAGCGGAGATCACAGATACGCAGTATTTT
J: TRBJ1-1; size: .; D: .; length: 15; V: TRBV6-2/TRBV6-3; CDR3: CASSYGGVENTEAFF; DNA: TGTGCCAGCAGTTACGGGGGAGTCGAAAACACTGAAGCTTTCTTT
J: TRBJ2-1; size: few; D: TRBD2; length: 14; V: TRBV28; CDR3: CASSLAGVYNEQFF; DNA: TGTGCCAGCAGTTTAGCGGGAGTCTACAATGAGCAGTTCTTC
J: TRBJ1-1; size: .; D: .; length: 13; V: TRBV20-1; CDR3: CSAVPDGNTEAFF; DNA: TGCAGTGCCGTCCCAGACGGGAACACTGAAGCTTTCTTT
J: TRBJ1-1; size: .; D: .; length: 15; V: TRBV19; CDR3: CASSSGRAGGTEAFF; DNA: TGTGCCAGTAGCTCTGGCCGCGCGGGTGGCACTGAAGCTTTCTTT
J: TRBJ2-5; size: .; D: .; length: 15; V: TRBV5-6; CDR3: CASSLEGGEQETQYF; DNA: TGTGCCAGCAGCTTGGAGGGGGGAGAACAAGAGACCCAGTACTTC
J: TRBJ2-7; size: few; D: TRBD1; length: 14; V: TRBV4-3; CDR3: CASSDGQGYSEQYF; DNA: TGCGCCAGCAGCGATGGACAGGGGTACAGCGAGCAGTACTTC
J: TRBJ2-3; size: many; D: TRBD2; length: 15; V: TRBV20-1; CDR3: CSAGYRLAGTDTQYF; DNA: TGCAGTGCTGGGTACCGACTAGCGGGCACAGATACGCAGTATTTT
J: TRBJ1-5; size: few; D: .; length: 12; V: TRBV20-1; CDR3: CSAREGLQPQHF; DNA: TGCAGTGCTAGAGAAGGGCTTCAGCCCCAGCATTTT
J: TRBJ1-1; size: .; D: TRBD1; length: 13; V: TRBV6-5; CDR3: CASSSTGGTEAFF; DNA: TGTGCCAGCAGTTCTACAGGGGGCACTGAAGCTTTCTTT
J: TRBJ1-2; size: .; D: .; length: 13; V: TRBV5-5; CDR3: CASSGIPNYGYTF; DNA: TGTGCCAGCAGCGGGATCCCTAACTATGGCTACACCTTC
J: TRBJ2-3; size: few; D: TRBD2; length: 14; V: TRBV7-2; CDR3: CASSPGTSVDTQYF; DNA: TGTGCCAGCAGCCCAGGGACTAGCGTTGATACGCAGTATTTT
J: TRBJ2-7; size: few; D: TRBD2; length: 18; V: TRBV2; CDR3: CASSQIFLGLAGVYEQYF; DNA: TGTGCCAGCAGTCAAATATTCTTAGGACTAGCGGGAGTCTACGAGCAGTACTTC
J: TRBJ2-3; size: .; D: TRBD1; length: 15; V: TRBV2; CDR3: CASSERTGAPDTQYF; DNA: TGTGCCAGCAGTGAGAGGACAGGGGCCCCAGATACGCAGTATTTT
J: TRBJ2-1; size: few; D: TRBD2; length: 13; V: TRBV29-1; CDR3: CSLGVAGDQGQFF; DNA: TGCAGCCTGGGAGTAGCGGGAGATCAAGGGCAGTTCTTC
J: TRBJ1-6; size: .; D: .; length: 14; V: TRBV3-1; CDR3: CASSLASYNSPLHF; DNA: TGTGCCAGCAGCCTGGCCAGCTATAATTCACCCCTCCACTTT
J: TRBJ2-1; size: few; D: TRBD2; length: 19; V: TRBV6-2/TRBV6-3; CDR3: CASSPGTSGRAISYNEQFF; DNA: TGTGCCAGCAGCCCAGGGACTAGCGGGAGGGCCATCTCCTACAATGAGCAGTTCTTC
J: TRBJ2-7; size: many; D: TRBD1; length: 13; V: TRBV29-1; CDR3: CSVEGTGNYEQYF; DNA: TGCAGCGTTGAGGGGACAGGAAACTACGAGCAGTACTTC
J: TRBJ2-1; size: few; D: .; length: 15; V: TRBV6-4; CDR3: CASSLGPGEHNEQFF; DNA: TGTGCCAGCAGTCTCGGACCGGGAGAGCACAATGAGCAGTTCTTC
J: TRBJ1-5; size: .; D: .; length: 14; V: TRBV15; CDR3: CATSVPGLGQPQHF; DNA: TGTGCCACCAGCGTTCCAGGCTTGGGTCAGCCCCAGCATTTT
J: TRBJ2-6; size: .; D: .; length: 16; V: TRBV20-1; CDR3: CSARQGLLAGANVLTF; DNA: TGCAGTGCTAGACAGGGGTTATTGGCTGGGGCCAACGTCCTGACTTTC
J: TRBJ1-2; size: many; D: .; length: 12; V: TRBV20-1; CDR3: CSAPRGAEGYTF; DNA: TGCAGTGCCCCCAGGGGAGCAGAAGGCTACACCTTC